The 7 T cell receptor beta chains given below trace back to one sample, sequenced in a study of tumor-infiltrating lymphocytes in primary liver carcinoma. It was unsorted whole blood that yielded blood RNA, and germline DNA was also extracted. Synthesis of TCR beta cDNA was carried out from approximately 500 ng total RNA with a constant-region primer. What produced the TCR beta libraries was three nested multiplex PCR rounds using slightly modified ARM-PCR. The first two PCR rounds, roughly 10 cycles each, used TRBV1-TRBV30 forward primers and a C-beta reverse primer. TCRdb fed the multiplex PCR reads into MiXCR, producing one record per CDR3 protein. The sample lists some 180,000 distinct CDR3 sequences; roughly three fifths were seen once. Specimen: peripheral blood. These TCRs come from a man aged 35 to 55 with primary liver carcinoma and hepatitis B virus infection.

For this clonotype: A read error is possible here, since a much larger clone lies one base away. CDR3 in amino acids: CSVVPTSGSSYDQYF. The CDR3 nucleotides read TGCAGCGTTGTACCGACTAGCGGGAGCTCCTACGACCAGTACTTC. V is TRBV29-1 and J is TRBJ2-7, with TRBD2 matching over 12 bases. Germline CDR1 reads SQVTM; CDR2 reads ANQGSEA. This CDR3 region has 15 residues.

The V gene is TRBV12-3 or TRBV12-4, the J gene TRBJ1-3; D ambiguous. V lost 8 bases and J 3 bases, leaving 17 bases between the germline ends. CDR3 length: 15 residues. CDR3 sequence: CASALGGSIGNTIYF. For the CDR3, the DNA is TGTGCCAGCGCCTTGGGTGGGAGTATTGGAAACACCATATATTTT.

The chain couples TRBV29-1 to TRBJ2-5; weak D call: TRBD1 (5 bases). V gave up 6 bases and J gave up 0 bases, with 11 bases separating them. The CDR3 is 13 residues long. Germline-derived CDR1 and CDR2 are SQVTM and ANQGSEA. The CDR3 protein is CSVRETDQETQYF. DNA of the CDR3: TGCAGCGTACGAGAGACAGACCAAGAGACCCAGTACTTC.

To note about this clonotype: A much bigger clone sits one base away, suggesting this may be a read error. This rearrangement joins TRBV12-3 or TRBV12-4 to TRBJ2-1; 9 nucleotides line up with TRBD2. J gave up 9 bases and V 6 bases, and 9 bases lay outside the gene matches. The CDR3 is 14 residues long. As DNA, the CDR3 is TGTGCCAGCAGCCGACTAGCGGTGTGGATTGAGCAGTTCTTC. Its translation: CASSRLAVWIEQFF.

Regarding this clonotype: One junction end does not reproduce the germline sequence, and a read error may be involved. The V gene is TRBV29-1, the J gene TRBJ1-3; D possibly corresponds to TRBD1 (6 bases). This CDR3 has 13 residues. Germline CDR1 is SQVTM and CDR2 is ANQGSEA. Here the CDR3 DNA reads TGCAGCGTCGAAGGGGCAGGGGAAAACACCATATATTTT. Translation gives CSVEGAGENTIYF.

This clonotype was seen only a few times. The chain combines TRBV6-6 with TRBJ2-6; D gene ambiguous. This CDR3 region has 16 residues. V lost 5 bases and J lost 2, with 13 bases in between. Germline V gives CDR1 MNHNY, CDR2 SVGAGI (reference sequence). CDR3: CASSLDVVAGANVLTF. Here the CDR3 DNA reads TGTGCCAGCAGTCTTGACGTGGTCGCTGGGGCCAACGTCCTGACTTTC.

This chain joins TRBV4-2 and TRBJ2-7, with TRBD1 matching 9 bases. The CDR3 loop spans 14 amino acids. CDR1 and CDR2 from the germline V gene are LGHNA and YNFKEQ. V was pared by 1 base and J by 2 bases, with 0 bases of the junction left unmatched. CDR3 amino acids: CASSQGQGAYEQYF. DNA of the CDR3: TGTGCCAGCAGCCAAGGACAGGGGGCCTACGAGCAGTACTTC.